Listed below are T cell receptor beta chains from one sample, sequenced in a study of radiation and T cells in renal cell carcinoma. TCRdb's copy holds only in-frame clones and misses some; the assay was immunoSEQ multiplex PCR. The top ten clones hold about 11% of a sample with about 170,000 clones, about nine tenths of them seen once. The sequences come from blood, collected from a patient whose treatment included radiotherapy and nephrectomy. These receptors were taken from a woman aged 50 to 60 with renal cell carcinoma. Each CDR3 is given with its conserved first and last residue. The order of the fields is D gene, V gene, clone size, J gene, CDR3 protein, CDR3 DNA. A D gene is named only where the DNA matches it firmly. Clone size appears in some rows only: once, few, many, or a class for an expanded clone.

>.|TRBV4-3|.|TRBJ1-3
CASSQERPPTLNSGNTIYF
TGCGCCAGCAGCCAAGAGAGGCCGCCAACTCTAAACTCTGGAAACACCATATATTTT
>.|TRBV7-8|.|TRBJ1-3
CASSLGRSSGNTIYF
TGTGCCAGCAGCTTAGGCAGGAGCTCTGGAAACACCATATATTTT
>.|TRBV9|.|TRBJ1-2
CASSGDPLANYGYTF
TGTGCCAGCAGCGGGGACCCGTTAGCTAACTATGGCTACACCTTC
>.|TRBV2|.|TRBJ1-5
CASSTTNQPQHF
TGTGCCAGCAGCACGACTAATCAGCCCCAGCATTTT
>.|TRBV7-8|.|TRBJ2-3
CASSLAGRIGTQYF
TGTGCCAGCAGCTTAGCGGGGAGAATTGGTACGCAGTATTTT
>.|TRBV5-1|.|TRBJ2-6
CASSAGGANVLTF
TGCGCCAGCAGCGCTGGAGGGGCCAACGTCCTGACTTTC
>.|TRBV6-5|.|TRBJ1-1
CASSYSTWGGGTEAFF
TGTGCCAGCAGTTACTCGACTTGGGGGGGTGGCACTGAAGCTTTCTTT
>.|TRBV7-2|.|TRBJ1-6
CASSLGGVSPLHF
TGTGCCAGCAGCTTAGGGGGAGTTTCACCCCTCCACTTT
>.|TRBV7-9|.|TRBJ2-1
CASSPRRLGYNEQFF
TGTGCCAGCAGCCCCCGCCGGCTGGGGTACAATGAGCAGTTCTTC
>.|TRBV18|.|TRBJ1-2
CASSPSGYDYGYTF
TGTGCCAGCTCACCATCAGGCTACGATTATGGCTACACCTTC
>TRBD1|TRBV5-1|.|TRBJ1-1
CASSSQGGGTEAFF
TGCGCCAGCAGCTCACAGGGGGGCGGCACTGAAGCTTTCTTT
>TRBD1|TRBV7-8|.|TRBJ1-1
CASSRLDRATEAFF
TGTGCCAGCAGCCGTCTCGACAGGGCAACTGAAGCTTTCTTT
>.|TRBV19|.|TRBJ1-5
CASSVRDTNQPQHF
TGTGCCAGTAGTGTCCGGGACACCAATCAGCCCCAGCATTTT
>.|TRBV15|.|TRBJ2-2
CATSRDQLGAGTGELFF
TGTGCCACCAGCAGAGATCAGCTGGGGGCCGGGACCGGGGAGCTGTTTTTT
>.|TRBV18|.|TRBJ1-4
CASSPGMAEKLFF
TGTGCCAGCTCACCGGGGATGGCTGAAAAACTGTTTTTT
>.|TRBV30|.|TRBJ1-3
CAWSVVLSGNTIYF
TGTGCCTGGAGTGTCGTCCTCTCTGGAAACACCATATATTTT
>.|TRBV6-1|.|TRBJ1-5
CASSGAGARVPYSNQPQHF
TGTGCCAGCAGTGGTGCGGGAGCTAGGGTCCCCTATAGCAATCAGCCCCAGCATTTT
>TRBD1|TRBV7-9|.|TRBJ2-1
CASSPRTGTFNEQFF
TGTGCCAGCAGCCCACGGACAGGGACGTTCAATGAGCAGTTCTTC
>TRBD1|TRBV5-1|once|TRBJ1-2
CASSLRTGPLGGYTF
TGCGCCAGCAGCTTGAGGACAGGGCCCCTCGGAGGCTACACCTTC
>.|TRBV19|.|TRBJ1-1
CASRGNQGRTEAFF
TGTGCCAGTAGGGGCAACCAGGGTAGGACTGAAGCTTTCTTT
>TRBD1|TRBV5-1|.|TRBJ2-5
CASSRGQGARETQYF
TGCGCCAGCAGCAGGGGACAGGGGGCGAGGGAGACCCAGTACTTC
>.|TRBV5-1|.|TRBJ2-3
CASSLGSTSTDTQYF
TGCGCCAGCAGCTTGGGATCCACTAGCACAGATACGCAGTATTTT
>.|TRBV5-6|.|TRBJ1-2
CASSAQGPTLFNYGYTF
TGTGCCAGCAGCGCCCAGGGACCCACCCTATTTAACTATGGCTACACCTTC
>.|TRBV11-3|few|TRBJ2-3
CASSLGLGSDTQYF
TGTGCCAGCAGCTTAGGCCTGGGTTCAGATACGCAGTATTTT
>TRBD1|TRBV18|.|TRBJ1-2
CASSRDRANYGYTF
TGTGCCAGCTCACGGGACAGGGCTAACTATGGCTACACCTTC
>TRBD1|TRBV15|.|TRBJ1-2
CATSRDPYRGNYGYTF
TGTGCCACCAGCAGAGACCCCTACAGGGGCAACTATGGCTACACCTTC
>.|TRBV15|.|TRBJ2-1
CATARAGSSYNEQFF
TGTGCCACCGCTCGGGCGGGGAGCTCCTACAATGAGCAGTTCTTC
>TRBD1|TRBV7-2|.|TRBJ2-5
CASSWGQQETQYF
TGTGCCAGCAGCTGGGGACAGCAAGAGACCCAGTACTTC
>.|TRBV11-2|.|TRBJ2-2
CASSLAGLNTGELFF
TGTGCCAGCAGCTTAGCAGGGCTAAACACCGGGGAGCTGTTTTTT